A selection of T cell receptor beta chains follows, all from one sample in a study of OX40 agonist ivuxolimab in advanced cancers. The method was immunoSEQ multiplex PCR; TCRdb's version includes in-frame clones alone and lacks a portion of them. Seen here are about 77,000 clones, about 86% observed once, and the top ten hold under 0.75%. Sample: CD4+ or CD8+ T cells sorted from blood, taken in a trial of the OX40 agonist ivuxolimab. These receptor sequences come from an adult with an advanced solid tumor such as melanoma, head and neck, liver or kidney cancer. Both conserved end residues are part of each CDR3. A D gene is named only where the DNA matches it firmly. Clone size is given for some rows only: seen once, a few or many times, or a class if the clone is expanded.

d_call: TRBD2
j_call: TRBJ2-1
v_call: TRBV11-3
clone_size: once
cdr3_nt: TGTGCCAGCAGCTTAGGGGTAGCGGGAGGGCTTTCCAATGAGCAGTTCTTC
cdr3_aa: CASSLGVAGGLSNEQFF

d_call: NA
j_call: TRBJ1-3
v_call: TRBV19
clone_size: NA
cdr3_nt: TGTGCCAGTACCCCAGTGGTCTTGTCGGGCTCTGGAAACACCATATATTTT
cdr3_aa: CASTPVVLSGSGNTIYF

d_call: TRBD2
j_call: TRBJ2-7
v_call: TRBV28
clone_size: NA
cdr3_nt: TGTGCCAGCAGGCCTAGCGGGAGGACGTACGAGCAGTACTTC
cdr3_aa: CASRPSGRTYEQYF

d_call: TRBD2
j_call: TRBJ2-3
v_call: TRBV7-9
clone_size: NA
cdr3_nt: TGTGCCAGCAGCCTGCTAGCGGGAGAAGCAGATACGCAGTATTTT
cdr3_aa: CASSLLAGEADTQYF

d_call: TRBD1
j_call: TRBJ1-2
v_call: TRBV5-4
clone_size: NA
cdr3_nt: TGTGCCAGCAGCTTGGGCGGACAGGGCTTTGGCTACACCTTC
cdr3_aa: CASSLGGQGFGYTF

d_call: NA
j_call: TRBJ2-3
v_call: TRBV6-5
clone_size: NA
cdr3_nt: TGTGCCAGCAGGGGAACAGATACGCAGTATTTT
cdr3_aa: CASRGTDTQYF

d_call: TRBD1
j_call: TRBJ2-1
v_call: TRBV5-5
clone_size: NA
cdr3_nt: TGTGCCAGCAGCCCGGGACAGGGGGACAATGAGCAGTTCTTC
cdr3_aa: CASSPGQGDNEQFF

d_call: NA
j_call: TRBJ1-5
v_call: TRBV18
clone_size: NA
cdr3_nt: TGTGCCAGCTCACCACAGAATAGCAATCAGCCCCAGCATTTT
cdr3_aa: CASSPQNSNQPQHF

d_call: TRBD1
j_call: TRBJ1-2
v_call: TRBV5-6
clone_size: NA
cdr3_nt: TGTGCCAGCAGCTCTACAGGGGCCTATGGCTACACCTTC
cdr3_aa: CASSSTGAYGYTF

d_call: NA
j_call: TRBJ2-7
v_call: TRBV2
clone_size: few
cdr3_nt: TGTGCCAGCAGTTCTAGGGTGAGGGGAGGACGGTACTTC
cdr3_aa: CASSSRVRGGRYF

d_call: TRBD1
j_call: TRBJ1-4
v_call: TRBV7-2
clone_size: NA
cdr3_nt: TGTGCCAGCAGCTCACAGGGGCTGACTAATGAAAAACTGTTTTTT
cdr3_aa: CASSSQGLTNEKLFF

d_call: TRBD1
j_call: TRBJ2-7
v_call: TRBV11-2
clone_size: NA
cdr3_nt: TGTGCCAGCAGCCCAACCTCCGGGACAGTCTACGAGCAGTACTTC
cdr3_aa: CASSPTSGTVYEQYF

d_call: TRBD1
j_call: TRBJ1-5
v_call: TRBV27
clone_size: NA
cdr3_nt: TGTGCCAGCAGTTTCAGACAGGGAAACGGGCGCAATCAGCCCCAGCATTTT
cdr3_aa: CASSFRQGNGRNQPQHF

d_call: NA
j_call: TRBJ2-2
v_call: TRBV5-1
clone_size: NA
cdr3_nt: TGCGCCAGCAGCCCGACCGGCAATGTAGACACCGGGGAGCTGTTTTTT
cdr3_aa: CASSPTGNVDTGELFF

d_call: NA
j_call: TRBJ1-5
v_call: TRBV6-5
clone_size: NA
cdr3_nt: TGTGCCAGCAGTTTTTCCAGGGGCAATCAGCCCCAGCATTTT
cdr3_aa: CASSFSRGNQPQHF

d_call: TRBD1
j_call: TRBJ1-2
v_call: TRBV4-1
clone_size: NA
cdr3_nt: TGCGCCAGCAGCCTGGAAGGGGGCCGGAGGTATGGCTACACCTTC
cdr3_aa: CASSLEGGRRYGYTF

d_call: TRBD1
j_call: TRBJ2-7
v_call: TRBV6-1
clone_size: once
cdr3_nt: TGTGCCAGCAGCCGGACAGGGGGTAATTACGAGCAGTACTTC
cdr3_aa: CASSRTGGNYEQYF

d_call: NA
j_call: TRBJ1-2
v_call: TRBV7-8
clone_size: NA
cdr3_nt: TGTGCCAGCAGCCCAACTGTGGATCCCTATGGCTACACCTTC
cdr3_aa: CASSPTVDPYGYTF

d_call: TRBD1
j_call: TRBJ1-1
v_call: TRBV18
clone_size: NA
cdr3_nt: TGTGCCAGCTCACCAGGGACAGGCGGCCTGAGGACTGAAGCTTTCTTT
cdr3_aa: CASSPGTGGLRTEAFF

d_call: TRBD1
j_call: TRBJ1-2
v_call: TRBV6-5
clone_size: NA
cdr3_nt: TGTGCCAGCAGTACCGGACAGGGTAGAGGCTACACCTTC
cdr3_aa: CASSTGQGRGYTF

d_call: NA
j_call: TRBJ2-6
v_call: TRBV6-5
clone_size: NA
cdr3_nt: TGTGCCAGCAGTCGTGGCGTCCGGGCCAACGTCCTGACTTTC
cdr3_aa: CASSRGVRANVLTF

d_call: NA
j_call: TRBJ2-5
v_call: TRBV2
clone_size: NA
cdr3_nt: TGTGCCAGCAGTGTTCCCCGTGAGACCCAGTACTTC
cdr3_aa: CASSVPRETQYF

d_call: NA
j_call: TRBJ2-2
v_call: TRBV27
clone_size: NA
cdr3_nt: TGTGCCAGCAGTTCAGGGTGGAACACCGGGGAGCTGTTTTTT
cdr3_aa: CASSSGWNTGELFF

d_call: NA
j_call: TRBJ1-2
v_call: TRBV6-9
clone_size: NA
cdr3_nt: TGTGCCAGCAGTTATTCCCCTGACAGGCTCGGGGGCTATGGCTACACCTTC
cdr3_aa: CASSYSPDRLGGYGYTF

d_call: NA
j_call: TRBJ2-2
v_call: TRBV30
clone_size: NA
cdr3_nt: TGTGCCTGGAGATTATTCACTGACAAGACCGGGGAGCTGTTTTTT
cdr3_aa: CAWRLFTDKTGELFF

d_call: NA
j_call: TRBJ1-2
v_call: TRBV5-6
clone_size: NA
cdr3_nt: TGTGCCAGCAGTATAGCAAGTGGCTACACCTTC
cdr3_aa: CASSIASGYTF

d_call: NA
j_call: TRBJ2-2
v_call: TRBV19
clone_size: NA
cdr3_nt: TGTGCCAGTAGGGGCAACACCGGGGAGCTGTTTTTT
cdr3_aa: CASRGNTGELFF

d_call: TRBD1
j_call: TRBJ1-2
v_call: TRBV30
clone_size: few
cdr3_nt: TGTGCCTGGAGTGTACAGGGGGTCATCTATGGCTACACCTTC
cdr3_aa: CAWSVQGVIYGYTF

d_call: NA
j_call: TRBJ2-3
v_call: TRBV29-1
clone_size: NA
cdr3_nt: TGCAGCGCTACCTCGGCGGCAGGTAGCACAGATACGCAGTATTTT
cdr3_aa: CSATSAAGSTDTQYF

d_call: TRBD2
j_call: TRBJ2-5
v_call: TRBV5-1
clone_size: once
cdr3_nt: TGCGCCAGCAGCAACGGACTAGCGCCCCAAGAGACCCAGTACTTC
cdr3_aa: CASSNGLAPQETQYF

d_call: NA
j_call: TRBJ1-1
v_call: TRBV30
clone_size: NA
cdr3_nt: TGTGCCTGGACTAGGGGGTTGAACACTGAAGCTTTCTTT
cdr3_aa: CAWTRGLNTEAFF

d_call: NA
j_call: TRBJ2-7
v_call: TRBV5-1
clone_size: few
cdr3_nt: TGCGCCAGCAGCTTGGGGCCGGAGGGTTTATACGAGCAGTACTTC
cdr3_aa: CASSLGPEGLYEQYF

d_call: NA
j_call: TRBJ2-3
v_call: TRBV10-1
clone_size: NA
cdr3_nt: TGCGCCAGCAGTGAGTCAGAGGGTACGGATACGCAGTATTTT
cdr3_aa: CASSESEGTDTQYF

d_call: NA
j_call: TRBJ1-1
v_call: TRBV11-3
clone_size: once
cdr3_nt: TGTGCCAGCAGCTTGGCCGGGATCAACACTGAAGCTTTCTTT
cdr3_aa: CASSLAGINTEAFF

d_call: NA
j_call: TRBJ1-5
v_call: TRBV2
clone_size: NA
cdr3_nt: TGTGCCAGCAGTGAGGGGCAGGGGACTAATCAGCCCCAGCATTTT
cdr3_aa: CASSEGQGTNQPQHF

d_call: NA
j_call: TRBJ1-5
v_call: TRBV11-2
clone_size: NA
cdr3_nt: TGTGCCAGCAGCTTAGTCGATCACAATCAGCCCCAGCATTTT
cdr3_aa: CASSLVDHNQPQHF

d_call: NA
j_call: TRBJ1-2
v_call: TRBV27
clone_size: NA
cdr3_nt: TGTGCCAGCAGTTCAACCGGACAGATACGCTATGGCTACACCTTC
cdr3_aa: CASSSTGQIRYGYTF

d_call: NA
j_call: TRBJ2-1
v_call: TRBV7-8
clone_size: NA
cdr3_nt: TGTGCCAGCAGCTCCAAGAACCGACTAGGATACAATGAGCAGTTCTTC
cdr3_aa: CASSSKNRLGYNEQFF

d_call: TRBD1
j_call: TRBJ1-6
v_call: TRBV4-3
clone_size: NA
cdr3_nt: TGCGCCAGCAGCCAAGATCGGGGGACAGGGGATTCACCCCTCCACTTT
cdr3_aa: CASSQDRGTGDSPLHF

d_call: NA
j_call: TRBJ2-7
v_call: TRBV6-6
clone_size: NA
cdr3_nt: TGTGCCAGCAGTTACCGACCCGTTCCCGGTCTCTACGAGCAGTACTTC
cdr3_aa: CASSYRPVPGLYEQYF

d_call: NA
j_call: TRBJ2-5
v_call: TRBV18
clone_size: NA
cdr3_nt: TGTGCCAGCTCACGGCAAGAGACCCAGTACTTC
cdr3_aa: CASSRQETQYF

d_call: NA
j_call: TRBJ2-7
v_call: TRBV7-2
clone_size: NA
cdr3_nt: TGTGCCAGCAGCCATAGTGGGGTATACGAGCAGTACTTC
cdr3_aa: CASSHSGVYEQYF

d_call: NA
j_call: TRBJ2-1
v_call: TRBV30
clone_size: NA
cdr3_nt: TGTGCCTGGAGTCCCAGTAATGAGCAGTTCTTC
cdr3_aa: CAWSPSNEQFF

d_call: TRBD2
j_call: TRBJ2-3
v_call: TRBV7-2
clone_size: once
cdr3_nt: TGTGCCAGCAGCTACAGGCGTGGGGGGGTCATCAAAGATACGCAGTATTTT
cdr3_aa: CASSYRRGGVIKDTQYF

d_call: NA
j_call: TRBJ2-7
v_call: TRBV7-2
clone_size: NA
cdr3_nt: TGTGCCAGCACCTCGGCCGGGAGTTTACTCTACGAGCAGTACTTC
cdr3_aa: CASTSAGSLLYEQYF

d_call: NA
j_call: TRBJ1-4
v_call: TRBV4-1
clone_size: NA
cdr3_nt: TGCGCCAGCAGCCAAAACCCGGGGAATAATGAAAAACTGTTTTTT
cdr3_aa: CASSQNPGNNEKLFF

d_call: NA
j_call: TRBJ2-1
v_call: TRBV7-7
clone_size: NA
cdr3_nt: TGTGCTAGCAGCCCCACCGGGGCGCCCTCCTACAATGAGCAGTTCTTC
cdr3_aa: CASSPTGAPSYNEQFF

d_call: TRBD1
j_call: TRBJ1-2
v_call: TRBV6-6
clone_size: NA
cdr3_nt: TGTGCCAGCACTACTCGGACAGGGAGGAGTAACTATGGCTACACCTTC
cdr3_aa: CASTTRTGRSNYGYTF

d_call: TRBD2
j_call: TRBJ2-3
v_call: TRBV6-6
clone_size: few
cdr3_nt: TGTGCCAGCAGGCGGGGGGCCCGCACAGATACGCAGTATTTT
cdr3_aa: CASRRGARTDTQYF

d_call: TRBD2
j_call: TRBJ2-1
v_call: TRBV5-1
clone_size: NA
cdr3_nt: TGCGCCAGCAGCATCCCTAGCGGGGGGGACAATGAGCAGTTCTTC
cdr3_aa: CASSIPSGGDNEQFF

d_call: NA
j_call: TRBJ2-2
v_call: TRBV19
clone_size: NA
cdr3_nt: TGTGCCAGTAGTATCTCTGGGAACACCGGGGAGCTGTTTTTT
cdr3_aa: CASSISGNTGELFF

d_call: TRBD2
j_call: TRBJ2-7
v_call: TRBV9
clone_size: NA
cdr3_nt: TGTGCCAGCAGCGCCACTAGCGGCTCCTACGAGCAGTACTTC
cdr3_aa: CASSATSGSYEQYF

d_call: TRBD2
j_call: TRBJ2-3
v_call: TRBV14
clone_size: NA
cdr3_nt: TGTGCCAGCAGCGAGGGACTAGCGGGAGCCCGCAGCACAGATACGCAGTATTTT
cdr3_aa: CASSEGLAGARSTDTQYF